Below are 10 T cell receptor beta chains sequenced from a single sample in a study of T cell responses to AZD1222 COVID-19 vaccine. Assay: immunoSEQ multiplex PCR; the TCRdb copy retains only in-frame clones and omits some. The sample lists about 100,000 clones, nearly 95% seen once, with 1.5% to 2% in the top ten. Sequenced material: peripheral blood, taken on day 0 of AZD1222 vaccination. The receptors shown here come from an adult in good health.

The chain joins TRBV7-3 to TRBJ1-3, with TRBD1 as a possible D gene (5 bases). The CDR3 runs 14 residues. V gave up 5 bases and J gave up 1 base, with 9 bases separating them. CDR1 is SGHTA and CDR2 is FQGTGA in the germline V gene. The CDR3 DNA sequence: TGTGCCAGCAGCCCATCAGGGTCTGGAAACACCATATATTTT. Its protein product is CASSPSGSGNTIYF.

The rearrangement uses TRBV2 and TRBJ2-2, with D unresolved. This CDR3 is 16 amino acids long. Germline V CDR1 and CDR2: SNHLY, FYNNEI. Trimming removed 2 bases at V and 1 base at J, with 11 bases between. This CDR3 reads CASSEYGEENTGELFF. The CDR3 nucleotides read TGTGCCAGCAGTGAATATGGAGAGGAGAACACCGGGGAGCTGTTTTTT.

V gene TRBV5-4 combines with J gene TRBJ1-2, with 9 nucleotides matching TRBD1. This CDR3 comprises 13 residues. Germline CDR1 is SGHNT and CDR2 is YYREEE (reference sequence). V lost 4 bases to trimming and J lost 8 bases; unmatched junction nucleotides: 6. The CDR3, as DNA: TGTGCCAGCAGCGACGGACAGGGGAGAGGCTACACCTTC. Protein sequence: CASSDGQGRGYTF.

The chain joins TRBV14 to TRBJ2-7; the match to TRBD2 covers 8 bases. The junction had 6 bases not matched to a gene; V was cut back by 4 bases and J by 4 bases. From germline, CDR1 is SGHDN and CDR2 FVKESK. The CDR3 runs to 14 residues. CDR3 amino acids: CASSPSRLAYEQYF. For the CDR3, the DNA is TGTGCCAGCAGCCCCTCGAGACTAGCGTACGAGCAGTACTTC.

This clone was seen just once. The J gene is TRBJ2-5, the V gene TRBV30; 10 nucleotides agree with TRBD2. CDR3 length: 15 amino acids. V gave up 5 bases and J gave up 3 bases; unmatched junction bases: 9. Germline V gene lookup returns CDR1 GTSNPN and CDR2 SVGIG (reference sequence). As DNA, the CDR3 is TGTGCCTGGGATATTCGGACTAGCGGTAAAGAGACCCAGTACTTC. Its protein is CAWDIRTSGKETQYF.

The chain combines TRBV7-9 with TRBJ2-7; D ambiguous. V lost 5 bases and J 0 bases, leaving 5 bases between the germline ends. This CDR3 spans 12 amino acids. CDR1 and CDR2 from the germline V gene are SEHNR and FQNEAQ (reference sequence). CDR3 DNA sequence: TGTGCCAGCAGCACCCTCTCCTACGAGCAGTACTTC. Protein: CASSTLSYEQYF.

The chain combines TRBV11-2 with TRBJ2-1, with D hard to call. Germline assignment: CDR1 SGHAT and CDR2 FQNNGV. The CDR3 totals 14 residues. The V end lost 0 bases, the J end lost 11 bases, and 14 bases lay between the germline ends. CDR3 protein: CASSLDFSGNQQFF. The CDR3, as DNA: TGTGCCAGCAGCTTAGATTTTTCTGGAAATCAGCAGTTCTTC.

V usage is TRBV3-1 (or the pseudogene TRBV3-2) and J usage is TRBJ2-3, with a possible D match to TRBD2 (6 bases). The CDR3 is made up of 14 amino acids. Germline V CDR1 and CDR2: LGHDT, YNNKEL (reference sequence). Deletions cut 3 bases from V and 1 base from J, with 8 bases between. CDR3 sequence: CASSQGTGTDTQYF. The CDR3 DNA sequence: TGTGCCAGCAGCCAGGGGACTGGCACAGATACGCAGTATTTT.

To note about this clone: The junction does not match germline at one end; this may be a read error. The chain uses TRBV28 and TRBJ2-2; 7 bases are shared with TRBD1. This CDR3 region has 14 residues. Germline loops: CDR1 MDHEN, CDR2 SYDVKM. The CDR3 nucleotides are TGTGCCAGCACGGGACAGCAGAACACCGGGGAACTGTTTTTT. Amino acid sequence: CASTGQQNTGELFF.

The chain recombines TRBV28 with TRBJ2-5; TRBD1 or TRBD2 may be the D gene (5 bases each). Germline V lookup: CDR1 MDHEN, CDR2 SYDVKM. Trimming removed 7 bases from V and 3 bases from J, with 15 bases in between. The CDR3 runs to 14 residues. This chain's CDR3 is CASTGTTLEETQYF. The DNA of the CDR3 is TGTGCCAGCACCGGGACCACCCTTGAAGAGACCCAGTACTTC. Looking up the rest from reference TRBV28 and TRBJ2-5 gives the full variable domain: DVKVTQSSRYLVKRTGEKVFLECVQDMDHENMFWYRQDPGLGLRLIYFSYDVKMKEKGDIPEGYSVSREKKERFSLILESASTNQTSMYLCASTGTTLEETQYFGPGTRLLVL.